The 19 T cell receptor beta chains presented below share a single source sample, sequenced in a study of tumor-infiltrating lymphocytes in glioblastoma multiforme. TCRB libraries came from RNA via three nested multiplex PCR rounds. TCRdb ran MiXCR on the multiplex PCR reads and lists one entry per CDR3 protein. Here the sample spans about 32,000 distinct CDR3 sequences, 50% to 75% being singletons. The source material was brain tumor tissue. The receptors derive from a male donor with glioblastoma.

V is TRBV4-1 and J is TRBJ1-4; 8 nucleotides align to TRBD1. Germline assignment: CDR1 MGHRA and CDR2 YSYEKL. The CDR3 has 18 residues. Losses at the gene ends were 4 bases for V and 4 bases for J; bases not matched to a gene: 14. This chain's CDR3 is CASSPRTGRSSNNEKLFF. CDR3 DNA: TGCGCCAGCAGCCCCAGGACAGGGAGGTCTTCAAATAATGAAAAACTGTTTTTT.

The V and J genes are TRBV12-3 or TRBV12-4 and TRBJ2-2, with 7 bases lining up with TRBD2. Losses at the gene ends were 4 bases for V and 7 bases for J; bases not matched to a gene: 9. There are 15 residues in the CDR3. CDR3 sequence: CASSWTGGSIGELFF. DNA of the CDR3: TGTGCCAGCAGTTGGACTGGCGGGAGCATCGGGGAGCTGTTTTTT.

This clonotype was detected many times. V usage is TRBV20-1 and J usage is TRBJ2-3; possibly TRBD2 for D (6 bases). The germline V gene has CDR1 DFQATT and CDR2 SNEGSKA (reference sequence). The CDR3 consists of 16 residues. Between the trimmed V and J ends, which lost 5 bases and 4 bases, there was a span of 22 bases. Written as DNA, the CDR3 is TGCAGTGCTGACGGATCATCCGGGAGTAGCGCAGATACGCAGTATTTT. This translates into CSADGSSGSSADTQYF.

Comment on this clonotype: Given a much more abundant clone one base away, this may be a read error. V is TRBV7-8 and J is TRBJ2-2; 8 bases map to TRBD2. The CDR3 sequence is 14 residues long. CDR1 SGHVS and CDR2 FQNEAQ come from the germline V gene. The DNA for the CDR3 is TGTGCCAGCAGCCCACGGGGGTTTAGCGGGGAGCTGCTTTTT. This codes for CASSPRGFSGELLF.

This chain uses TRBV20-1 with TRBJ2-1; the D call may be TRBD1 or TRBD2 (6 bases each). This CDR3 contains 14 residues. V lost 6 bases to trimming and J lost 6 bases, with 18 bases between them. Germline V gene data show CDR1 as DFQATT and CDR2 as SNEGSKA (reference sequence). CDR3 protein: CSATEAGHLNEQFF. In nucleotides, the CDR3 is TGCAGTGCCACTGAGGCGGGACACCTCAATGAGCAGTTCTTC.

This CDR3 reads CAWSPGWTGLEAFF. The CDR3 nucleotides read TGTGCCTGGAGTCCCGGGTGGACAGGACTAGAAGCTTTCTTT. The chain couples TRBV30 to TRBJ1-1; 7 bases agree with TRBD1. V shed 2 bases, J shed 8 bases, and the junction held 11 bases outside the gene matches. The CDR3 totals 14 residues. Germline V lookup: CDR1 GTSNPN, CDR2 SVGIG (reference sequence). The whole variable domain, remainder taken from reference TRBV30 and TRBJ1-1, is SQTIHQWPATLVQPVGSPLSLECTVEGTSNPNLYWYRQAAGRGLQLLFYSVGIGQISSEVPQNLSASRPQDRQFILSSKKLLLSDSGFYLCAWSPGWTGLEAFFGQGTRLTVV.

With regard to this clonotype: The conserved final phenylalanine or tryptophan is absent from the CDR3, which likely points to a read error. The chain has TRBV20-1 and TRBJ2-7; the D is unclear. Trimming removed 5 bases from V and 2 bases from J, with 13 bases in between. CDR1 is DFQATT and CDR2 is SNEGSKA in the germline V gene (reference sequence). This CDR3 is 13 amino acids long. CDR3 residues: CSADGGRAYEQYC. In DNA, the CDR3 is TGCAGTGCTGATGGCGGTAGGGCCTACGAGCAGTACTGC.

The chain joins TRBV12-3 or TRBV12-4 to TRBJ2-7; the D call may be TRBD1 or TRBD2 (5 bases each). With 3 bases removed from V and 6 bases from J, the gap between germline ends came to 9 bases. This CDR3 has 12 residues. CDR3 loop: CASSLGPPEQYF. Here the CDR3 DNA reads TGTGCCAGCAGTTTGGGACCCCCCGAGCAGTACTTC.

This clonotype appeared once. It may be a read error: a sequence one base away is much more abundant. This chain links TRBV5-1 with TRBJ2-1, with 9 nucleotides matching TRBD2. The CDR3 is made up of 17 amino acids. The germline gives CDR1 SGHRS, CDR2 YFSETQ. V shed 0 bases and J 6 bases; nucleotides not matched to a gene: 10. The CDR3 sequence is CASSLEFLAGSFNEQFF. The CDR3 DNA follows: TGCGCCAGCAGCTTGGAGTTTCTAGCGGGAAGTTTCAATGAGCAGTTCTTC.

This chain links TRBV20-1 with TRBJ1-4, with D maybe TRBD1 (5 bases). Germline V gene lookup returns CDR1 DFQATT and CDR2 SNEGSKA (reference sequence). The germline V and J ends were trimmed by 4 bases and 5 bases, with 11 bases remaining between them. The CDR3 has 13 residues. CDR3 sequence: CSATGRRNEKLFF. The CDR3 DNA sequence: TGCAGTGCTACAGGGCGCAGGAATGAAAAACTGTTTTTT.

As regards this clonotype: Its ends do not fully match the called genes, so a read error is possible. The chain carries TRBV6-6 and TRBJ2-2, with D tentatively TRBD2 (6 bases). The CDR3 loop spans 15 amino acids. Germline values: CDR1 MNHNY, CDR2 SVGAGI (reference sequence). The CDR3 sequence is CASSYPVGNTGGLFF. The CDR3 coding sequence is TGTGCCAGCAGTTACCCGGTGGGGAACACCGGGGGGCTGTTTTTT.

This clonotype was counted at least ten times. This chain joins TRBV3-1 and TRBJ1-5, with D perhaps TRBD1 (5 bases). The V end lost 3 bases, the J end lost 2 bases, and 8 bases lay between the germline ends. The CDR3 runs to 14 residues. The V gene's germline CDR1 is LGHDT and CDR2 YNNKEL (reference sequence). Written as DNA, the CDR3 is TGTGCCAGCAGCCACAGGGCCGGCAATCAGCCCCAGCATTTT. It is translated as CASSHRAGNQPQHF.

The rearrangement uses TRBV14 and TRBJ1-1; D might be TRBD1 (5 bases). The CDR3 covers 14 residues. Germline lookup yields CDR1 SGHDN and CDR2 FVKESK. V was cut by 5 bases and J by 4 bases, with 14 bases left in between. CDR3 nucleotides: TGTGCCAGCAGCGAAAACAGGCGGCTCACTGAAGCTTTCTTT. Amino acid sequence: CASSENRRLTEAFF.

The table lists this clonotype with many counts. CDR3 in DNA: TGTGCCTGGATACAAGACTCCTACGAGCAGTACTTC. This gives the protein CAWIQDSYEQYF. The chain is built from TRBV30 and TRBJ2-7, with no clear D. The CDR3 contains 12 residues. The V end lost 4 bases, the J end lost 0 bases, and 7 bases lay between the germline ends. From germline, CDR1 is GTSNPN and CDR2 SVGIG (reference sequence).

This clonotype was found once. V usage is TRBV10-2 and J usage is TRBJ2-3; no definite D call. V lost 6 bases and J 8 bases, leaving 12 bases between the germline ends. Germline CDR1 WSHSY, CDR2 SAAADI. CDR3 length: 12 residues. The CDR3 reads CASRSQVVTQYF. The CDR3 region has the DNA TGCGCCAGCAGATCACAAGTGGTTACGCAGTATTTT.

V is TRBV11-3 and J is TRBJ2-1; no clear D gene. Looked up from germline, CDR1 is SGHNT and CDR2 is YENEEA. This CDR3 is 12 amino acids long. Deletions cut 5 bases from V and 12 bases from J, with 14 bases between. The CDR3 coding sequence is TGTGCCAGCAGCCCAGCCGCGTATTGGCAGTTCTTC. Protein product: CASSPAAYWQFF. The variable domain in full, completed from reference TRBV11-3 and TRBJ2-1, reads EAGVVQSPRYKIIEKKQPVAFWCNPISGHNTLYWYLQNLGQGPELLIRYENEEAVDDSQLPKDRFSAERLKGVDSTLKIQPAELGDSAVYLCASSPAAYWQFFGPGTRLTVL.

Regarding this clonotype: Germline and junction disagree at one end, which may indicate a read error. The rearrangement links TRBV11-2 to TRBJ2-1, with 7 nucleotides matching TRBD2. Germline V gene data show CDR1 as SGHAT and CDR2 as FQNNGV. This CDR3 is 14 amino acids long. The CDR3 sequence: CVSSLDGRHNEQFF. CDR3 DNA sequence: TGTGTCAGCAGCTTAGACGGGAGGCACAATGAGCAGTTCTTC.

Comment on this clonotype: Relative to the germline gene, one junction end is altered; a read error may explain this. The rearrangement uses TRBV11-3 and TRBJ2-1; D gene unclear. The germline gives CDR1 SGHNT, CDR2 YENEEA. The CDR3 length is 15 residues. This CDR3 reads CASSLDNYGYNEQFF. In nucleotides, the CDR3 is TGTGCCAGTAGCCTCGACAACTACGGTTACAATGAGCAGTTTTTC.

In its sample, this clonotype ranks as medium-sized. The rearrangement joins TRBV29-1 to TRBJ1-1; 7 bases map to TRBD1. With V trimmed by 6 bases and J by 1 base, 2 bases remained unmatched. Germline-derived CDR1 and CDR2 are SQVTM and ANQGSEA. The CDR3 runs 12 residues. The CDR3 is CSVGQENTEAFF. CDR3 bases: TGCAGCGTCGGACAGGAGAACACTGAAGCTTTCTTT.